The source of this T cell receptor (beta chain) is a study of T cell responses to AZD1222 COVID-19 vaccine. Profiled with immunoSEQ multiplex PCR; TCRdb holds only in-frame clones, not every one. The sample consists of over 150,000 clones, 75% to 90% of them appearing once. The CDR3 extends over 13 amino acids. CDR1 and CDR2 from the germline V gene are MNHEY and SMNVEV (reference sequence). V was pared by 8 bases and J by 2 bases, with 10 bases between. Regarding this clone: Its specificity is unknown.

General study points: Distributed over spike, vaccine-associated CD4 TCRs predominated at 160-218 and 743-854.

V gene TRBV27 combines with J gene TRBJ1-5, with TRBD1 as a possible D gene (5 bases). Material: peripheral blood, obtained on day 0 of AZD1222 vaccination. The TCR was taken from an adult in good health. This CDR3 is CASARGGNQPQHF. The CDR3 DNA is TGTGCCAGCGCCCGGGGGGGCAATCAGCCCCAGCATTTT.